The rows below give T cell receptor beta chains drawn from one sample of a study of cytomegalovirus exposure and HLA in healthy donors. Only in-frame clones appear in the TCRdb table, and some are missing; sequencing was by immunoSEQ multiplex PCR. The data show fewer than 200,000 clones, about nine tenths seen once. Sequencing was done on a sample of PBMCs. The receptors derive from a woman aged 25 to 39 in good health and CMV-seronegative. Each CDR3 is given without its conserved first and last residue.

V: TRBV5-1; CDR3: ASRSGTSGIGETQY
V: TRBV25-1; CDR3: ASSEFRVPYEQY
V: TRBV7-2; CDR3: ASSLSGTGALNTEAF
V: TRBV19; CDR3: ASSNTGGTGGGQPQH
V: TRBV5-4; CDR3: ASSQGQLYNEQF
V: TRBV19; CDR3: ASSKSGRIYEQY
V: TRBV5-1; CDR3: ASSPGTGKETQY
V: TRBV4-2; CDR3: ASSQASRSEQY
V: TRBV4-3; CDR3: ASSQDVEGYQPQH
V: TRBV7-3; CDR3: ASSSRTGTEAF
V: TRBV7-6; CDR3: ASSLESGTRETQY
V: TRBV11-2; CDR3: ASSSQRQAGYT
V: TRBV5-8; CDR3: ASSLISGGRNEQF
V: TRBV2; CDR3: ASSPQGAGGEKLF
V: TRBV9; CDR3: ASSASGGAGGEQY
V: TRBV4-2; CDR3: ASSPHQLQEPTDTQY
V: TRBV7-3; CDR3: ASSLGPGLAGNEQF
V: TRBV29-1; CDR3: SAGGGSYNEQF
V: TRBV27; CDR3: ASSKDRSIHHQPQH
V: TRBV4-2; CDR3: ASSRGLAGSMDEQF
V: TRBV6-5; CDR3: ASSPGRDRVNYT